This paragraph covers one T cell receptor (beta chain) sequence. Its matching antigen is unknown. The data stem from a study of radiation and T cells in renal cell carcinoma. Study-level results: Irradiated tumors had higher TCR clonality than control tumors.

Assay used: immunoSEQ multiplex PCR; TCRdb lists only in-frame clones, some missing. The sample has roughly 9,600 clones; 63% are singletons. The CDR3 is made up of 14 amino acids. Germline-derived CDR1 and CDR2 are SGHDT and YYEEEE. V lost 2 bases and J 4 bases, leaving 12 bases between the germline ends. Treatment: 15 Gy SBRT to primary tumor, nephrectomy 4 weeks later. The source of this sequence is a woman aged 50 to 65 with renal cell carcinoma. The source was tumor tissue, collected from a patient whose treatment included radiotherapy and nephrectomy. The genes are TRBV5-6 and TRBJ1-2; D gene ambiguous. The CDR3 protein is CASSFGIASYGYTF. The CDR3 DNA sequence: TGTGCCAGCAGCTTTGGTATTGCAAGCTATGGCTACACCTTC.